This T cell receptor (beta chain) derives from a study of T cells in Graves' hyperthyroidism and ophthalmopathy. A sample of blood taken at first hyperthyroidism diagnosis preceded any ophthalmopathy symptoms. Findings and caveats of the study: In blood, most of the thyroid clonotypes expanded above 0.001 were also present. A model of 13 V-J pairs discriminated ophthalmopathy from stable hyperthyroidism. It was a median around 6 months before onset that the model predicted ophthalmopathy.

Regions amplified from RNA transcripts were the TCR beta CDR3 regions. TCR CDR3 underwent first-round RT-PCR with the HTBI primer set. In TCRdb, the multiplex PCR reads were re-called with MiXCR into one record per CDR3 protein. The sample yields hundreds of thousands of distinct CDR3 sequences, roughly a sixth seen once. This clonotype was picked up a small number of times. Its antigen is currently unknown. The sequence was collected from a woman between 50 and 59 years old with Graves' hyperthyroidism that later progressed to Graves' ophthalmopathy. Sequences were obtained from blood.

Written as DNA, the CDR3 is TGTGCCAGCAGCTTATTCCTAGCGGGGGAGAGGGAGACCCAGTACTTC. This sequence encodes CASSLFLAGERETQYF. V usage is TRBV7-8 and J usage is TRBJ2-5; 10 positions agree with TRBD2. This CDR3 is built from 16 residues. V gave up 2 bases and J gave up 5 bases; unmatched junction bases: 8. Germline assignment: CDR1 SGHVS and CDR2 FQNEAQ.